Listed below are T cell receptor beta chains from one sample, sequenced in a study of coeliac disease. The table came from immunoSEQ multiplex PCR; TCRdb's copy has only in-frame clones and leaves some out. The sample consists of approximately 2,500 clones, approximately 72% of them appearing once. Sequenced sample: lamina propria lymphocytes from the gut. These receptors came from a woman in her 70s with celiac disease on a gluten-free diet. CDR3s include the opening cysteine and the closing phenylalanine or tryptophan. D genes are given only for firm matches. The size of a clone is reported for some rows only, either as once, few or many, or as a class for expanded clones.

J: TRBJ1-6
V: TRBV5-1
size: -
D: -
DNA: TGCGCCAGCAGCTCCGGAACGGGTAATTCACCCCTCCACTTT
CDR3: CASSSGTGNSPLHF

J: TRBJ2-1
V: TRBV2
size: -
D: TRBD1
DNA: TGTGCCAGCAGTGTAAGACAGGGGGCTGAGCAGTTCTTC
CDR3: CASSVRQGAEQFF

J: TRBJ1-4
V: TRBV5-4
size: -
D: -
DNA: TGTGCCAGCAGCCTCAAAGGGGAGGAGGAACTGTTTTTT
CDR3: CASSLKGEEELFF

J: TRBJ1-6
V: TRBV7-9
size: few
D: -
DNA: TGTGCCAGCAGCTTAGATGGGAGTAATTCACCCCTCCACTTT
CDR3: CASSLDGSNSPLHF

J: TRBJ2-7
V: TRBV5-6
size: once
D: -
DNA: TGTGCCAGCAGCTCCCAGGCAGCCCTGTGGGAGCAGTACTTC
CDR3: CASSSQAALWEQYF

J: TRBJ2-2
V: TRBV18
size: few
D: -
DNA: TGTGCCAGCTCCCAGCAGTTCAACAGGAACACCGGGGAGCTGTTTTTT
CDR3: CASSQQFNRNTGELFF

J: TRBJ2-3
V: TRBV19
size: -
D: TRBD2
DNA: TGTGCCAGTAGTCCTCGGGGGGGATTGAGCACAGATACGCAGTATTTT
CDR3: CASSPRGGLSTDTQYF

J: TRBJ1-2
V: TRBV5-6
size: large
D: -
DNA: TGTGCCAGCAGCTCGAGGACAGTACCTATCTATGGCTACACCTTC
CDR3: CASSSRTVPIYGYTF

J: TRBJ1-1
V: TRBV5-1
size: -
D: -
DNA: TGCGCCAGCAGCTTGGACAGGTTTCGGAACACTGAAGCTTTCTTT
CDR3: CASSLDRFRNTEAFF

J: TRBJ1-2
V: TRBV11-2
size: -
D: TRBD1
DNA: TGTGCCAGCAGCTGGACCCGGGACAGCTATGGCTACACCTTC
CDR3: CASSWTRDSYGYTF

J: TRBJ2-1
V: TRBV11-3
size: -
D: -
DNA: TGTGCCAGCAGCTCATACAGGGACAATGAGCAGTTCTTC
CDR3: CASSSYRDNEQFF

J: TRBJ2-3
V: TRBV10-3
size: -
D: TRBD2
DNA: TGTGCCATCAGGTCACCCAGGGGACTAGCGGGAGGACCTAGCACAGATACGCAGTATTTT
CDR3: CAIRSPRGLAGGPSTDTQYF

J: TRBJ1-1
V: TRBV27
size: -
D: -
DNA: TGTGCCAGCAGTTTAGGGGTGCGGGGCTCCACTGAAGCTTTCTTT
CDR3: CASSLGVRGSTEAFF

J: TRBJ2-7
V: TRBV7-2
size: -
D: TRBD1
DNA: TGTGCCAGCAGCTACGACAGGGGGATTTACTACGAGCAGTACTTC
CDR3: CASSYDRGIYYEQYF

J: TRBJ2-1
V: TRBV7-9
size: -
D: TRBD2
DNA: TGTGCCAGCAGCGGGCTGGGACTAGCGGGGGACAATGAGCAGTTCTTC
CDR3: CASSGLGLAGDNEQFF

J: TRBJ1-3
V: TRBV5-1
size: -
D: -
DNA: TGCGCCAGCAGCTCCGGGGGGGCTTCTTCTGGAAACACCATATATTTT
CDR3: CASSSGGASSGNTIYF

J: TRBJ1-2
V: TRBV9
size: -
D: -
DNA: TGTGCCAGCAGCCTGGGGGGGAGGCTTAACTATGGCTACACCTTC
CDR3: CASSLGGRLNYGYTF

J: TRBJ2-3
V: TRBV7-2
size: few
D: TRBD2
DNA: TGTGCCAGCAGCTTAATGCACAGCGGGAGACAGTATTTT
CDR3: CASSLMHSGRQYF

J: TRBJ1-2
V: TRBV30
size: few
D: -
DNA: TGTGCCTGGAGTGTACAAGGGCGGGTATCCTATGGCTACACCTTC
CDR3: CAWSVQGRVSYGYTF

J: TRBJ1-3
V: TRBV2
size: -
D: -
DNA: TGTGCCAGCAGTGTCGAGGGAGGCTCTGGAAACACCATATATTTT
CDR3: CASSVEGGSGNTIYF

J: TRBJ2-1
V: TRBV5-1
size: -
D: TRBD2
DNA: TGTGCCAGCAGCTTGGCCGTGGGGAGGGCATTGGAGCAGTTCTTC
CDR3: CASSLAVGRALEQFF

J: TRBJ2-1
V: TRBV5-4
size: -
D: -
DNA: TGTGCCAGCAGCTTTGCTACTTACAATGAGCAGTTCTTC
CDR3: CASSFATYNEQFF

J: TRBJ1-2
V: TRBV19
size: -
D: -
DNA: TGTGCCAGTAGTCCCGATGGGGCAGTCCCCAACTATGACTACACCTTC
CDR3: CASSPDGAVPNYDYTF

J: TRBJ2-7
V: TRBV6-6
size: -
D: -
DNA: TGTGCCAGCAGTTACTCGATCGGGGTCCCCAACGAGCAGTACTTC
CDR3: CASSYSIGVPNEQYF

J: TRBJ2-2
V: TRBV28
size: -
D: -
DNA: TGTGCCAGCAGGGACAGAAACACCGGGGAGCTGTTTTTT
CDR3: CASRDRNTGELFF

J: TRBJ2-1
V: TRBV11-1
size: -
D: TRBD2
DNA: TGTGCCAGCAGCTTTAGCGGGAGTTCTGGCAATGAGCAGTTCTTC
CDR3: CASSFSGSSGNEQFF

J: TRBJ1-2
V: TRBV28
size: -
D: TRBD1
DNA: TGTGCCAGCATAAGGACAGGATCATACTATGGCTACACCTTC
CDR3: CASIRTGSYYGYTF

J: TRBJ2-3
V: TRBV10-3
size: once
D: -
DNA: TGTGCCATCAGTGACCCTCCGTGGGAGTCGCAGTATTTT
CDR3: CAISDPPWESQYF

J: TRBJ2-1
V: TRBV19
size: -
D: -
DNA: TGTGCCAGTAGTAAAACACTCGGGGGGCGAGGTGAGCAGTTCTTC
CDR3: CASSKTLGGRGEQFF

J: TRBJ2-3
V: TRBV9
size: few
D: -
DNA: TGTGCCAGCAGCGTAGACGGGATTCGCACAGATACGCAGTATTTT
CDR3: CASSVDGIRTDTQYF

J: TRBJ1-2
V: TRBV18
size: -
D: TRBD1
DNA: TGTGCCAGCTCAGAAGGACAGGGGTATGGCTACACCTTC
CDR3: CASSEGQGYGYTF

J: TRBJ2-2
V: TRBV18
size: -
D: -
DNA: TGTGCCAGCTCACCAGGCATTAACACCGGGGAGCTGTTTTTT
CDR3: CASSPGINTGELFF

J: TRBJ1-1
V: TRBV28
size: large
D: -
DNA: TGTGCCAGCAGTGAGGGTACGGACACTGAAGCTTTCTTT
CDR3: CASSEGTDTEAFF

J: TRBJ1-3
V: TRBV9
size: few
D: -
DNA: TGTGCCAGCAGCGCCTTCGGTTCATTGAGCTCTGGAAACACCATATATTTT
CDR3: CASSAFGSLSSGNTIYF

J: TRBJ2-3
V: TRBV7-9
size: -
D: TRBD1
DNA: TGTGCCAGCAGCTTAGCCGTACAGGGGAATACGCAGTATTTT
CDR3: CASSLAVQGNTQYF

J: TRBJ2-3
V: TRBV29-1
size: -
D: -
DNA: TGCAGTATACCACGAACTGTAGATACGCAGTATTTT
CDR3: CSIPRTVDTQYF

J: TRBJ2-5
V: TRBV5-4
size: few
D: -
DNA: TGTGCCAGCAGCTTCGAGTACAGCCCCGGTTGTCAGACCCAGTACTTC
CDR3: CASSFEYSPGCQTQYF

J: TRBJ2-5
V: TRBV7-3
size: few
D: TRBD1
DNA: TGTGCCAGCGGACTGACAGGGGGGGAGACCCAGTACTTC
CDR3: CASGLTGGETQYF